This T cell receptor beta chain was recorded in a study of T cells after yellow fever vaccination. Study observations and caveats: Any FACS-sorted repertoire could hold abundant clonotypes that contaminate it from the bulk population. A secondary response was less intense yet reached its peak sooner, at day 5 versus 15. Re-detected after boosting: most primary clones, 96% of CD4 and around 86% of CD8. Although most clonotypes did not, a small share appeared in both CD4 and CD8 compartments.

TCRdb reprocessed the 5' RACE reads with MiXCR, giving one entry per CDR3 protein. The table has some 110,000 distinct CDR3 sequences, 7% to 8.5% seen once. This clonotype was observed many times. Its antigen is currently unknown. One junction end does not reproduce the germline sequence, and a read error may be involved. There are 10 residues in the CDR3. Germline V lookup: CDR1 MRHNA, CDR2 SNTAGT. The source material was CD8+ T cells sorted from PBMCs, sampled 45 days after the yellow fever booster vaccination. This chain uses TRBV6-4 with TRBJ2-1; D call uncertain. This TCR derives from a man in his thirties or forties who received the YFV17D yellow fever vaccine. CDR3 amino acids: CASSENVQFF. CDR3 bases: TGTGCCAGCAGTGAGAATGTGCAGTTCTTC.